Below, 10 T cell receptor beta chains from the same sample are listed, as sequenced in a study of T cells in tuberculosis. Sequencing was performed with immunoSEQ multiplex PCR; in TCRdb, only in-frame clones are kept and a portion is missing. The sample records roughly 31,000 clones, around 86% being singletons. The time point: new active TB diagnosis, blood taken before or within 7 days of starting treatment. Sequencing used PBMCs, obtained at tuberculosis diagnosis. These receptors all stem from an adult with tuberculosis.

The chain joins TRBV2 to TRBJ2-7, with TRBD1 identical over 11 bases. The ends lost 5 bases at V and 6 bases at J; junction bases unmatched: 6. The CDR3 is 14 residues long. Germline V gene data show CDR1 as SNHLY and CDR2 as FYNNEI. CDR3 sequence: CASSYGQGALEQYF. The CDR3 nucleotides are TGTGCCAGCAGTTACGGACAGGGGGCCCTCGAGCAGTACTTC. Complete variable domain (other parts from reference TRBV2 and TRBJ2-7): EPEVTQTPSHQVTQMGQEVILRCVPISNHLYFYWYRQILGQKVEFLVSFYNNEISEKSEIFDDQFSVERPDGSNFTLKIRSTKLEDSAMYFCASSYGQGALEQYFGPGTRLTVT.

This CDR3 reads CASSPGTSPETQYF. In DNA form, the CDR3 reads TGTGCCAGCAGTCCCGGGACTAGCCCAGAGACCCAGTACTTC. V usage is TRBV2 and J usage is TRBJ2-5; 9 bases line up with TRBD2. Looked up from germline, CDR1 is SNHLY and CDR2 is FYNNEI. The CDR3 is 14 amino acids. The ends lost 5 bases at V and 4 bases at J; junction bases unmatched: 5. Based on the CDR3 plus reference TRBV2 and TRBJ2-5, the full variable domain is EPEVTQTPSHQVTQMGQEVILRCVPISNHLYFYWYRQILGQKVEFLVSFYNNEISEKSEIFDDQFSVERPDGSNFTLKIRSTKLEDSAMYFCASSPGTSPETQYFGPGTRLLVL.

CDR3 in amino acids: CASSYSLGTGLEQYF. CDR3 nucleotides: TGTGCCAGCAGTTACTCTTTAGGGACAGGGCTCGAGCAGTACTTC. The chain recombines TRBV6-5 with TRBJ2-7; 9 positions match TRBD1. The CDR3 consists of 15 residues. Trimming cost V 0 bases and J 6 bases; bases outside gene matches: 6. The germline V gene has CDR1 MNHEY and CDR2 SVGAGI.

The chain couples TRBV28 to TRBJ1-1; no clear D. V lost 6 bases and J lost 1, with 12 bases in between. Germline V lookup: CDR1 MDHEN, CDR2 SYDVKM. The CDR3 runs 14 residues. DNA of the CDR3: TGTGCCAGCAGCCCCGGACTCACGAACACTGAAGCTTTCTTT. This encodes CASSPGLTNTEAFF.

This clone was counted once. V usage is TRBV9 and J usage is TRBJ2-1; D is perhaps TRBD1 (5 bases). Germline lookup yields CDR1 SGDLS and CDR2 YYNGEE. Deletions cut 0 bases from V and 3 bases from J, with 10 bases between. The CDR3 covers 15 residues. DNA for the CDR3: TGTGCCAGCAGCGTAGCGGACACCCTCTACAATGAGCAGTTCTTC. Protein product: CASSVADTLYNEQFF.

The chain recombines TRBV6-5 with TRBJ1-5; D gene ambiguous. The CDR3 is 13 residues long. Between the trimmed V and J ends, which lost 6 bases and 0 bases, there was a span of 6 bases. Per germline, CDR1 MNHEY and CDR2 SVGAGI. The CDR3 region has the DNA TGTGCCAGCAGCACAAATAGCAATCAGCCCCAGCATTTT. Its protein product is CASSTNSNQPQHF.

This clone was picked up a small number of times. The genes are TRBV6-1 and TRBJ1-5, with TRBD1 matching 10 bases. V lost 0 bases, J lost 5 bases, and 4 bases stayed unmatched. This CDR3 spans 16 amino acids. Germline CDR1 reads MNHNS; CDR2 reads SASEGT. CDR3 nucleotides: TGTGCCAGCAGTGAAGCGCCCGGGACAGGGGATCAGCCCCAGCATTTT. This encodes CASSEAPGTGDQPQHF.

The V gene is TRBV5-1, the J gene TRBJ1-1, with 7 positions matching TRBD1. The CDR3 has 12 residues. The germline V gene encodes CDR1 SGHRS and CDR2 YFSETQ. J gave up 4 bases and V 7 bases, and 4 bases lay outside the gene matches. The CDR3 protein is CASRTGSTEAFF. CDR3 DNA sequence: TGCGCCAGCCGGACAGGCAGCACTGAAGCTTTCTTT.

V is TRBV23-1 and J is TRBJ2-1, with 8 bases matching TRBD2. TRBV23-1 is labeled an ORF, and its function is uncertain. V gave up 6 bases and J gave up 1 base; unmatched junction bases: 11. The CDR3 is 17 residues long. The CDR3 nucleotides read TGCGCCAGCAGAATCGGGTGGGCGGGAGGATCCTACAATGAGCAGTTCTTC. This sequence encodes CASRIGWAGGSYNEQFF.

A few counts support this clone. CDR3 DNA sequence: TGCGCCAGCAGTCTTGTCCGGGAGGGCCTGGGTGAGCAGTTCTTC. Its protein product is CASSLVREGLGEQFF. The chain is built from TRBV5-1 and TRBJ2-1; 8 nucleotides line up with TRBD2. Germline loops: CDR1 SGHRS, CDR2 YFSETQ. CDR3 length: 15 amino acids. Germline trimming cut 5 bases from V and 9 bases from J; bases unmatched to any gene: 13.